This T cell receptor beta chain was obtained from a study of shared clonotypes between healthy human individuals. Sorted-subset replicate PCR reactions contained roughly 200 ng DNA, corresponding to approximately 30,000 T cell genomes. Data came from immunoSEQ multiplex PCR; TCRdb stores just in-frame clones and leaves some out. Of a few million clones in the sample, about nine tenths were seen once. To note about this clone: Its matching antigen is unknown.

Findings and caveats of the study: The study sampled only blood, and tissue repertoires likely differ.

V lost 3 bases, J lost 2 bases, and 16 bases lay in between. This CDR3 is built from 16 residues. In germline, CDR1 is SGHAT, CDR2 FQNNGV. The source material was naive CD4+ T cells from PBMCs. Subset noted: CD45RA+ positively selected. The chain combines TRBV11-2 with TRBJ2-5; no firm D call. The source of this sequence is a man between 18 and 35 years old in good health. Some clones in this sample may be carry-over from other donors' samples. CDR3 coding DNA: TGTGCCAGCAGCTTTGTCGGGCAAAACCCGCAAGAGACCCAGTACTTC. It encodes CASSFVGQNPQETQYF.